Detailed here is one TCR beta chain. Its antigen has not been determined. No much larger clone is present one base from it, and per-base qualities are unavailable. This sample is drawn from a study of blood T cell repertoires in COVID-19 (TCRdb year 2020). At the level of the whole study: Collaborator samples came from the United States, Italy and Spain and covered acute and convalescent phases of COVID-19. The repertoires were made available in a free public database intended to serve as a resource for research on the immune response to SARS-CoV-2. The material from the prospective study consisted of cDNA or gDNA derived from T cells, B-cell-depleted T cells, or PBMCs. Sample metadata almost always included a de-identified subject ID, COVID-19 status, age in years and sex. Where available, HLA class I and class II types were taken from metadata supplied by the sample provider and were not determined by assay-based typing. The samples were drawn from the first 160 participants of the ongoing ImmuneRACE study and from over a thousand subjects provided by 6 global collaborators. Subjects who had been exposed to COVID-19, were actively infected with it, or had recovered from it provided the deeply sampled blood TCRbeta repertoires that made up the dataset.

Study-wide findings and limitations: Clinical and demographic metadata were provided uncurated, with the amount varying by source and participant.

Trimmed from V: 0 bases; trimmed from J: 0 bases; junction bases lacking a gene match: 7. The germline V gene sets CDR1 to MNHEY and CDR2 to SVGEGT. Its CDR3 holds 17 amino acids, cysteine through phenylalanine. The CDR3 DNA has 51 bases and is translated from base 1. The immunoSEQ Assay, a bias-controlled multiplex PCR, was used to amplify TCRbeta CDR3 regions from genomic DNA. Concerning the study's data processing: Within the assay, amplification of reference gene primers was used to estimate how many nucleated cells each sample contained. Sequence reads were collapsed and filtered to measure the absolute abundance of every unique TCRbeta CDR3 rearrangement. For each sample, productive Simpson clonality was calculated by taking the square root of Simpson's diversity index across productive rearrangements. The table comes from immuneACCESS by way of TCRdb, which keeps in-frame sequences with V and J called. Part of the clones is missing from these tables; in studies checked, under half for an unresolved V gene and the rest for unknown reasons. V, J and clone size are those of that table, while D and trimming were read from the DNA. Recorded for this sample are more than 65,000 clones; roughly 79% of them occurred a single time. About 6% of the sample lies in the top ten.

Whole blood was collected in K2EDTA tubes by collaborating institutions according to the institutions' own protocols. Collaborator samples were shipped for TCRbeta analysis as frozen whole blood, isolated PBMCs, or DNA extracted from either sample type. Sequenced sample: peripheral blood. The clonotype originates from a woman aged 60-75 years with acute or convalescent COVID-19. Recombination linked TRBV6-2 or TRBV6-3 to TRBJ2-7; TRBD1 fits 8 bases in the junction. The DNA is TGTGCCAGCAGTTACTCCAGATCGGACAGGGCCTCCTACGAGCAGTACTTC. This translates into CASSYSRSDRASYEQYF.